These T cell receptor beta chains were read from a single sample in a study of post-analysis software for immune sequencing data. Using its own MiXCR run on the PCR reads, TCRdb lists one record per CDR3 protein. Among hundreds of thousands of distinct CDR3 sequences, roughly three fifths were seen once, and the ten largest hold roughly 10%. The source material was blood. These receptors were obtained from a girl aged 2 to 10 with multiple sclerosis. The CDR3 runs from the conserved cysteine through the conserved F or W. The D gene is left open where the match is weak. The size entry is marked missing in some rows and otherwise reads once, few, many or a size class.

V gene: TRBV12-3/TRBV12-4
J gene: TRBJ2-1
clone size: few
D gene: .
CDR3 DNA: TGTGCCAGCAGTCCGACACCGGGAACTCCATTACAGGTCCGGCTTTACAATGAGCAGTTCTTC
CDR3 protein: CASSPTPGTPLQVRLYNEQFF

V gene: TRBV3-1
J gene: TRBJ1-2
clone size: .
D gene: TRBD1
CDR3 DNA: TGTGCCAGCAGGAACAGGGGGGGGAACTATGGCTACACCTTC
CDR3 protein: CASRNRGGNYGYTF

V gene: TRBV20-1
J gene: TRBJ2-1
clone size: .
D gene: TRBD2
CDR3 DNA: TGCAGTGCTAGAGGCGTTAGCGGGGGCTACAATGAGCAGTTCTTC
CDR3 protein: CSARGVSGGYNEQFF

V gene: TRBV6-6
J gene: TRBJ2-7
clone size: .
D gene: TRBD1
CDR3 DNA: TGTGCCAGCAGTTCCCCCGGGACAGGGGTCGACGAGCAGTACTTC
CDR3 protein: CASSSPGTGVDEQYF

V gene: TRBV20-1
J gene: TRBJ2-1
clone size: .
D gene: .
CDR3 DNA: TGCAGTGCTAGAGGACCGGGACGAAAGTTCTTC
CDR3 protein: CSARGPGRKFF

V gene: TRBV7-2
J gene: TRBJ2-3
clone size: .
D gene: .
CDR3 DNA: TGTGCCAGCAGCTTTTATTCTGGTACGCAGTATTTT
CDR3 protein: CASSFYSGTQYF

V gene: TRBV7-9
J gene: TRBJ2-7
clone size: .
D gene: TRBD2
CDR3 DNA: TGTGCCAGCAGCCTGAGACTAGCCCATAAGCAGTACTTC
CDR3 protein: CASSLRLAHKQYF

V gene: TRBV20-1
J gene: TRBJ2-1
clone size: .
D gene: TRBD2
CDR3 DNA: TGCAGTGCTAGAGATGTAGCGGGGGGCGGTTACAATGAGCAGTTCTTC
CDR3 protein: CSARDVAGGGYNEQFF

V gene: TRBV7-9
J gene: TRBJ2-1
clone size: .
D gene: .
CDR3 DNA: TGTGCCAGCAGCTCCCTCGGGACACCCAATGAGCAGTTCTTC
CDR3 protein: CASSSLGTPNEQFF

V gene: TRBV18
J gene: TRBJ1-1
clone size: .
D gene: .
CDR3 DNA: TGTGCCAGCTCACCGCGAGGGGTGAACACTGAAGCTTTCTTT
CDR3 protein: CASSPRGVNTEAFF

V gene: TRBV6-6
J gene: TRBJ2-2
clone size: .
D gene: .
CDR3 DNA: TGTGCCAGCAGTTACGGGACCGGGGAGCTGTTTTTT
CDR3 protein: CASSYGTGELFF

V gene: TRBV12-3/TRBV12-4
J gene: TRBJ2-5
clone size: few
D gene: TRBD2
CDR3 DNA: TGTGCCAGCATGGTGGCGGCGGGAGTATGGGAGACCCAGTACTTC
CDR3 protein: CASMVAAGVWETQYF

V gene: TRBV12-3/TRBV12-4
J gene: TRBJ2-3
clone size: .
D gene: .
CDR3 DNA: TGTGCCAGCAGTTTAGGGGTGGGCACAGATACGCAGTATTTT
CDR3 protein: CASSLGVGTDTQYF

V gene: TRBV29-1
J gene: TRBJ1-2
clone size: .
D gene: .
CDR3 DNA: TGCAGCGTCTTCGGCGCGAGCTACACCTTC
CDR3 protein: CSVFGASYTF

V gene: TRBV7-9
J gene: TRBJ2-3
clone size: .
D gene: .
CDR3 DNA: TGTGCCAGCAGCTCAGGGGTTGTAGAACCAGATACGCAGTATTTT
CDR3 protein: CASSSGVVEPDTQYF

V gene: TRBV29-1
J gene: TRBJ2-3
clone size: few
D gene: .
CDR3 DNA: TGCAGCCTCAGAGGGAACACAGATACGCAGTATTTT
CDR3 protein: CSLRGNTDTQYF

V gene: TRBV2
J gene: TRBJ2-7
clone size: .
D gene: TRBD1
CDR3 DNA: TGTGCCAGCAGCGATGTGAGGGGGCACGAGCAGTACTTC
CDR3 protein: CASSDVRGHEQYF

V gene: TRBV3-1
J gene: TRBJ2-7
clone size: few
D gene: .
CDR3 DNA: TGTGCCAGCAGCCAAGGTCTGGACGCCTACGAGCAGTACTTC
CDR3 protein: CASSQGLDAYEQYF